This T cell receptor (beta chain) stems from a study of cytomegalovirus exposure and HLA in healthy donors. Study results and limitations: Cytomegalovirus association was assigned to around 150 TCR beta chains.

Note on this clone: Its target is not known.

Germline CDR1 and CDR2: MNHEY and SMNVEV (reference sequence). The CDR3 runs to 15 residues. V lost 7 bases to trimming and J lost 5 bases; unmatched junction nucleotides: 9. This PCR relied on a set of 60 Vbeta primers and 13 Jbeta primers. The method was immunoSEQ multiplex PCR; TCRdb's version includes in-frame clones alone and lacks a portion of them. This sample's table reports more than 65,000 clones. The chain couples TRBV27 to TRBJ2-1, with 9 bases matching TRBD2. Source material: PBMCs. The TCR comes from a man between 35 and 55 years old in good health and CMV-seronegative. The CDR3 DNA sequence: TGTGCCAGCACTCCCCAGCGGGGGGCCCACAATGAGCAGTTCTTC. Protein sequence: CASTPQRGAHNEQFF.